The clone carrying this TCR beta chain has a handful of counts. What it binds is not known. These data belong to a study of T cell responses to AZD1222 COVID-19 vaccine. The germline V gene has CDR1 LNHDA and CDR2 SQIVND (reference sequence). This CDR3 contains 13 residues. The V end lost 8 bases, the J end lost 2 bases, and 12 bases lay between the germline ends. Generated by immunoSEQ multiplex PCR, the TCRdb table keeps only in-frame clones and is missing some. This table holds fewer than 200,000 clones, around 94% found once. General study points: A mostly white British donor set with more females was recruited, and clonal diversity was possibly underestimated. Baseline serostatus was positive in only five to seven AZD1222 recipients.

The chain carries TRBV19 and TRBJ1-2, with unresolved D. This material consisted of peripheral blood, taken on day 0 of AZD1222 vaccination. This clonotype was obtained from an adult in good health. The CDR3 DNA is TGTGCCAGTTCCGGACGGAACAACTATGGCTACACCTTC. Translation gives CASSGRNNYGYTF.